The source of this T cell receptor (beta chain) is a study of CD8 T cells in Susac syndrome. Random hexamers were used to reverse transcribe roughly 0.5 to 1 ug of RNA. The CDR3 of TCR beta was amplified by immunoSEQ multiplex PCR across 54 Vbeta and 13 Jbeta. Via MiXCR, TCRdb re-called the immunoSEQ multiplex PCR reads, giving one row per CDR3 protein. This repertoire shows roughly 110,000 distinct CDR3 sequences, about nine tenths found once; its top ten account for less than 0.15%. Findings and caveats of the study: The number of individuals included in the study's TCR sequencing and HLA analysis was acknowledged as relatively small.

A remark on this clonotype: The target antigen is unknown.

Germline V gene data show CDR1 as GTSNPN and CDR2 as SVGIG (reference sequence). V was cut by 3 bases and J by 3 bases, with 9 bases left in between. This CDR3 spans 12 amino acids. This TCR came from a human donor in good health. This chain joins TRBV30 and TRBJ2-7; TRBD1 might be the D (6 bases). Sequenced: CD4+ T cells from PBMCs. CDR3 sequence reads: CAWSVTGYEQYF. In DNA form, the CDR3 reads TGTGCCTGGAGCGTGACAGGCTACGAGCAGTACTTC.